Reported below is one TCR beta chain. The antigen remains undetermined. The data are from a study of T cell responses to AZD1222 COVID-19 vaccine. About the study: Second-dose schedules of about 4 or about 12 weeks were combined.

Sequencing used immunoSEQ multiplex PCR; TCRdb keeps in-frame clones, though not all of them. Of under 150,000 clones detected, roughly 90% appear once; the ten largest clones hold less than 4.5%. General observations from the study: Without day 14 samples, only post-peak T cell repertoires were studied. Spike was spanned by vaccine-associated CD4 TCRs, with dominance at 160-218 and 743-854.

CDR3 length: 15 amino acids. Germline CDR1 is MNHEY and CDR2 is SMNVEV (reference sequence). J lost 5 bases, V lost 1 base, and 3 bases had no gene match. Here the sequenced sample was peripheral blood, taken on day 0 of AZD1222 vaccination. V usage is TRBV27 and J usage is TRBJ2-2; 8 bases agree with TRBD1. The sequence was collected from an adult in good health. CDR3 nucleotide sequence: TGTGCCAGCAGTTTATATGACAGGGGTACCGGGGAGCTGTTTTTT. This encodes CASSLYDRGTGELFF.